The 9 T cell receptor beta chains given below trace back to one sample, sequenced in a study of blood T cell repertoires in COVID-19 (dated by TCRdb to 2018 to 2021). Library preparation used the immunoSEQ multiplex PCR assay. Drawn from immuneACCESS, this table holds only the in-frame rearrangements with V and J called that TCRdb kept. Clones are partly lost; checked studies trace under half to an unresolved V gene and leave the rest unexplained. This sample gives some 150,000 clones in total; approximately 80% of them show up just once. The ten most abundant clones make up around 2.1% of the sample. Sequenced sample: peripheral blood. All receptors derive from a man aged 70 or older with acute or convalescent COVID-19.

The chain joins TRBV28 to TRBJ1-3; a weak D match, TRBD1 (5 bases). The germline CDR1 and CDR2 sequences are MDHEN and SYDVKM. The V and J ends lost 7 bases and 0 bases respectively, with 10 bases between them. The CDR3 covers 14 residues. The CDR3 region is CASTQGPSGNTIYF. The CDR3 DNA reads as TGTGCCAGCACCCAGGGTCCCTCTGGAAACACCATATATTTT.

This clone has a single count. The chain links TRBV18 to TRBJ2-5; 7 bases are a match to TRBD2. The CDR3 is 14 amino acids. The V segment lost 2 bases and the J segment 1 base; nucleotides outside the gene matches: 1. Germline loops: CDR1 KGHSH, CDR2 LQKENI. The CDR3 loop is CASSPTGGQETQYF. The CDR3 bases are TGTGCCAGCTCACCAACGGGGGGCCAAGAGACCCAGTACTTC.

This rearrangement joins TRBV5-1 to TRBJ2-2, with TRBD2 matching over 8 bases. This CDR3 is built from 16 residues. J was trimmed by 0 bases and V by 4 bases; bases with no gene match: 5. Germline V gives CDR1 SGHRS, CDR2 YFSETQ. The CDR3 DNA reads as TGCGCCAGCAGCCGGTCGGGGGGGCCGAACACCGGGGAGCTGTTTTTT. Translated, it gives CASSRSGGPNTGELFF.

The rearrangement links TRBV28 to TRBJ2-2; D is undetermined. Per germline, CDR1 MDHEN and CDR2 SYDVKM. The CDR3 consists of 11 residues. The ends were cut back, 2 bases at V and 8 bases at J, with 3 bases in the middle. CDR3 nucleotides: TGTGCCAGCAGTTTACTGGGGGAGCTGTTTTTT. Residues: CASSLLGELFF.

The CDR3: CASSDRLAGLSDTQYF. CDR3 DNA sequence: TGTGCCAGCAGTGATAGGCTAGCGGGGTTGTCTGATACGCAGTATTTT. The rearrangement joins TRBV2 to TRBJ2-3; 9 bases map to TRBD2. Germline V lookup: CDR1 SNHLY, CDR2 FYNNEI. The CDR3 has 16 amino acids. V lost 3 bases to trimming and J lost 6 bases; unmatched junction nucleotides: 10.

This chain connects TRBV19 to TRBJ2-1, with D tentatively TRBD1 (6 bases). The length of the CDR3 is 15 residues. Trimming removed 3 bases from V and 8 bases from J, with 17 bases in between. CDR1 LNHDA and CDR2 SQIVND come from the germline V gene (reference sequence). The CDR3: CASSIRQGMFYEQFF. The CDR3 DNA sequence: TGTGCCAGTAGTATTAGGCAGGGGATGTTTTATGAGCAGTTCTTC.

Regarding this clone: One end of the junction does not line up with germline, which may come from a read error. The rearrangement uses TRBV14 and TRBJ2-1; the match to TRBD1 covers 7 bases. Looked up from germline, CDR1 is SGHDN and CDR2 is FVKESK. This CDR3 is 13 amino acids long. CDR3: CASSAIYDREKVF. DNA for the CDR3: TGTGCCAGCAGCGCCATCTACGACAGGGAAAAGGTCTTC.

This clone was counted between two and nine times. The chain combines TRBV6-4 with TRBJ2-1; D gene unclear. V lost 2 bases to trimming and J lost 4 bases, with 9 bases between them. CDR1 and CDR2 from the germline V gene are MRHNA and SNTAGT. This CDR3 is built from 14 residues. The CDR3 DNA reads as TGTGCCAGCAGTGACGGAAACAGATACAATGAGCAGTTCTTC. Protein: CASSDGNRYNEQFF.

The chain is built from TRBV7-2 and TRBJ2-7; 7 positions agree with TRBD1. CDR1 and CDR2 from the germline V gene are SGHTA and FQGNSA. The CDR3 is 14 residues long. The V gene end was trimmed by 2 bases and the J gene end by 2 bases; junction bases not matched to a gene: 3. The CDR3 DNA is TGTGCCAGCAGCTTATGGCAGGGGGCCTACGAGCAGTACTTC. Translated, it gives CASSLWQGAYEQYF.